This TCR beta chain was profiled in a study of T-cell reconstitution after alpha-beta-depleted transplantation in children listed by TCRdb under 2016. General notes on the study: T-cell immune reconstitution after TCRalphabeta/CD19-depleted allogeneic hematopoietic cell transplantation in children was quantitatively tracked in the study by means of TCR repertoire profiling. Overall results and qualifications from the work: Apparently early alphabetaT-cell count recovery about two months after transplant reportedly relied on only several hundred rapidly expanded clones derived from non-depleted graft cells. Over subsequent months, a decline in hyperexpanded clone frequencies was noted, and after one year, T-cell counts and TCRbeta diversity were mostly ascribed to newly produced T cells. In some patients, the high TCRbeta diversity seen at day 60 was put down to recipient T cells and intrathymic progenitors that had survived conditioning.

In the germline V gene (reference sequence), CDR1 corresponds to MNHEY and CDR2 to SMNVEV. The junction shows trimming of 1 base on V and 3 bases on J, plus 10 bases between the germline ends. The CDR3 runs 15 amino acids, cysteine and phenylalanine included. Only CDR3 DNA is held: 45 bases, read in frame from base 1. Library preparation employed PCR. The sequencing machine was an Illumina HiSeq 2500. To normalize quantification of the TCRbeta repertoire, the TCR libraries were built with molecular barcoding that relied on unique molecular identifiers. TCRdb passed the public sequencing reads through fastp at Q25 and MiXCR, retaining productive beta sequences. Each entry is one CDR3 protein sequence, shown with its most common DNA and genes. Here the sample has about 16,000 distinct CDR3 sequences; around 4.9% occur a single time. The top ten clonotypes cover around 7.5% of the sample. The table lists this clonotype with many counts. The antigen this receptor binds is unknown. No qualities accompany the bases; no much larger clone lies one base away.

The label giving this sample's treatment or condition can be read as: allogeneic hematopoietic cell transplantation with graft depleted of TCRalphabeta T cells and CD19 B cells. Transplant recipients were children who received TCRalphabeta/CD19-depleted allogeneic hematopoietic cell grafts. The source material was PBMCs, sampled before TCRalphabeta/CD19-depleted stem cell transplant. This TCR was sampled from a boy between 5 and 17 years old with acute lymphoblastic leukemia, due to receive a stem cell transplant. The chain is encoded by TRBV27 joined to TRBJ1-5; a tentative D call is TRBD1 (5 bases match). The nucleotides read TGTGCCAGCAGTTTATTGGCAGGGTCCAATCAGCCCCAGCATTTT. Its protein reads: CASSLLAGSNQPQHF.